This TCR beta chain was sequenced during a study of blood T cell repertoires in COVID-19. Background on the study: The study drew acute and convalescent COVID-19 samples from the United States, Italy and Spain. PBMCs, B-cell-depleted T cells, or T cells provided the cDNA or gDNA that made up the material.

Original processing methods: Nucleated cell counts were estimated from reference gene primer amplification. Measured with immunoSEQ multiplex PCR; TCRdb has only the in-frame clones, and not every one. That table is the source of V, J and clone size, and D and trimming were worked out from the DNA. The table lists tens of thousands of clones, over 70% of them singletons. The CDR3 has 18 residues. Germline V CDR1 and CDR2: SNHLY, FYNNEI. The junction had 16 bases not matched to a gene; V was cut back by 3 bases and J by 2 bases. The genes are TRBV2 and TRBJ2-7, with 7 bases matching TRBD1. The TCR sequence derives from a man aged 45-60 years with active COVID-19. Sequenced sample: peripheral blood. CDR3 amino acids: CASSDHDRVPNFPYEQYF. In DNA, the CDR3 is TGTGCCAGCAGTGATCATGACAGGGTGCCAAACTTCCCCTACGAGCAGTACTTC.